Listed below are T cell receptor beta chains from one sample, sequenced in a study of OX40 agonist ivuxolimab in advanced cancers. Some clones are missing from TCRdb's copy, which holds only in-frame ones; the method was immunoSEQ multiplex PCR. The profile shows 45,000 to 50,000 clones, about four fifths of them singletons. The sample consisted of CD4+ or CD8+ T cells sorted from blood, taken in a trial of the OX40 agonist ivuxolimab. Receptor source: an adult with an advanced solid tumor such as melanoma, head and neck, liver or kidney cancer. Each CDR3 is given with its conserved first and last residue. A D gene is named only where the DNA matches it firmly. Size tells how often a clone was seen (once, few, many) or the class of an expanded clone, and some rows leave it out.

CASSLGTRGVYEQYF	TGTGCCAGCAGCCTGGGGACCCGGGGGGTCTACGAGCAGTACTTC	TRBD2	NA	TRBV11-3	TRBJ2-7
CASNLYNEQFF	TGTGCCAGCAATTTGTACAATGAGCAGTTCTTC	NA	NA	TRBV28	TRBJ2-1
CAISESKGAGTDTQYF	TGTGCCATCAGTGAGTCGAAGGGGGCGGGTACAGATACGCAGTATTTT	TRBD1	NA	TRBV10-3	TRBJ2-3
CASSPPSSGEETQYF	TGTGCCAGCTCACCACCGTCGAGCGGTGAAGAGACCCAGTACTTC	NA	NA	TRBV18	TRBJ2-5
CASSAQGARGEAFF	TGTGCCAGCAGTGCCCAGGGGGCTCGGGGTGAAGCTTTCTTT	TRBD1	few	TRBV2	TRBJ1-1
CASSRGQALNQPQHF	TGTGCCAGCAGTCGAGGCCAGGCGCTCAATCAGCCCCAGCATTTT	NA	NA	TRBV27	TRBJ1-5
CASSLGKQGWETQYF	TGTGCCAGCAGCTTGGGTAAACAGGGCTGGGAGACCCAGTACTTC	NA	NA	TRBV5-6	TRBJ2-5
CAWSVTSRNQPQHF	TGTGCCTGGAGTGTAACGAGCCGTAATCAGCCCCAGCATTTT	NA	few	TRBV30	TRBJ1-5
CAWSVGLAGAPDEQFF	TGTGCCTGGAGTGTCGGACTAGCGGGAGCACCCGATGAGCAGTTCTTC	TRBD2	NA	TRBV30	TRBJ2-1
CASSPGGANEKLFF	TGCGCCAGCAGCCCAGGGGGGGCTAATGAAAAACTGTTTTTT	TRBD1	NA	TRBV5-1	TRBJ1-4
CASSLDPLKTGKLFF	TGTGCCAGCAGCTTAGATCCGCTTAAGACGGGAAAACTGTTTTTT	NA	NA	TRBV11-2	TRBJ1-4
CASSFSRARNRGDEAFF	TGTGCCAGCAGTTTTTCTCGGGCCAGGAACAGGGGCGATGAAGCTTTCTTT	TRBD1	NA	TRBV28	TRBJ1-1
CASSRTVNYNSPLHF	TGCGCCAGCAGCCGGACGGTGAACTATAATTCACCCCTCCACTTT	NA	NA	TRBV5-1	TRBJ1-6
CAWSREGNQPQHF	TGTGCCTGGAGTCGGGAAGGCAATCAGCCCCAGCATTTT	NA	few	TRBV30	TRBJ1-5
CASIIAGGRNEQFF	TGTGCCAGCATCATAGCGGGGGGGCGTAATGAGCAGTTCTTC	TRBD2	NA	TRBV7-9	TRBJ2-1
CASSYSDSRYTF	TGTGCCAGCAGCTACTCGGACAGCCGCTACACCTTC	NA	NA	TRBV7-9	TRBJ1-2
CASVTGAATNEKLFF	TGTGCCAGCGTTACAGGGGCCGCAACTAATGAAAAACTGTTTTTT	TRBD1	once	TRBV6-1	TRBJ1-4
CAWSGRRDSLFF	TGTGCCTGGAGTGGGAGGAGGGACAGCTTGTTTTTT	TRBD1	NA	TRBV30	TRBJ1-4
CASSELGQGNEQFF	TGTGCCAGCAGTGAATTGGGACAGGGCAATGAGCAGTTCTTC	TRBD1	NA	TRBV2	TRBJ2-1
CASSRTGGPRSGNTIYF	TGTGCCAGCAGCCGCACAGGGGGGCCCCGCTCTGGAAACACCATATATTTT	TRBD1	NA	TRBV7-3	TRBJ1-3
CASARQGPNTEAFF	TGTGCTAGTGCCCGACAGGGCCCGAACACTGAAGCTTTCTTT	TRBD1	large	TRBV12-5	TRBJ1-1
CASSVGEGPVVTEAFF	TGTGCCAGCAGCGTAGGAGAGGGACCGGTGGTCACTGAAGCTTTCTTT	NA	few	TRBV9	TRBJ1-1
CASSLGDRGSGTGELFF	TGCGCCAGCAGCTTGGGGGACAGAGGGTCCGGAACCGGGGAGCTGTTTTTT	TRBD1	few	TRBV5-1	TRBJ2-2
CASSFQQGGVAQYF	TGTGCCAGCAGCTTTCAACAGGGAGGGGTTGCCCAGTACTTC	NA	NA	TRBV7-3	TRBJ2-5
CASSSSAGILDEQYF	TGTGCCAGCAGTTCGTCGGCAGGGATCTTGGACGAGCAGTACTTC	NA	NA	TRBV28	TRBJ2-7
CASSQTFYQVAGELFF	TGCGCCAGCAGCCAAACTTTTTATCAAGTTGCCGGGGAGCTGTTTTTT	NA	NA	TRBV4-1	TRBJ2-2
CASRRGDPSNQPQHF	TGTGCCAGCCGGCGGGGAGACCCTAGCAATCAGCCCCAGCATTTT	NA	NA	TRBV2	TRBJ1-5
CASSPRGALNNQPQHF	TGTGCCAGCTCACCAAGGGGGGCCCTTAACAATCAGCCCCAGCATTTT	NA	NA	TRBV18	TRBJ1-5
CASSSILRVQFF	TGTGCCAGCAGCTCTATCCTACGAGTGCAGTTCTTC	NA	NA	TRBV11-2	TRBJ2-1
CASSPRGQSYEQYF	TGTGCCAGCTCACCACGGGGCCAATCCTACGAGCAGTACTTC	NA	NA	TRBV18	TRBJ2-7
CASSLAGANTDTQYF	TGCGCCAGCAGCTTAGCGGGGGCCAACACAGATACGCAGTATTTT	TRBD2	once	TRBV5-1	TRBJ2-3
CASSLAGTLTDTQYF	TGTGCCAGCAGCTTAGCTGGGACACTCACAGATACGCAGTATTTT	NA	NA	TRBV7-8	TRBJ2-3
CASGRDSYEQYF	TGTGCCAGCGGTAGGGACAGCTACGAGCAGTACTTC	TRBD1	NA	TRBV6-5	TRBJ2-7
CASSHGTLQGNEQYF	TGCGCCAGCAGCCACGGGACCCTACAAGGGAACGAGCAGTACTTC	NA	NA	TRBV5-1	TRBJ2-7
CAWSDRVNQPQHF	TGTGCCTGGAGTGACAGGGTGAATCAGCCCCAGCATTTT	NA	NA	TRBV30	TRBJ1-5
CASSEGTGGWDEQYF	TGTGCCAGCAGTGAAGGGACAGGGGGGTGGGACGAGCAGTACTTC	TRBD1	NA	TRBV2	TRBJ2-7
CASSADRGLHEQYF	TGTGCCAGCAGTGCGGACAGGGGGCTCCACGAGCAGTACTTC	TRBD1	NA	TRBV6-1	TRBJ2-7
CASSLGVRDRAF	TGTGCCAGCAGCTTAGGTGTTAGGGACAGGGCATTT	TRBD1	once	TRBV7-2	TRBJ1-3
CASSESGAAFYEQYF	TGCGCCAGCAGCGAGTCGGGGGCCGCCTTCTACGAGCAGTACTTC	NA	NA	TRBV5-1	TRBJ2-7
CASSTPEGRNEKLFF	TGTGCCAGCAGTACCCCCGAGGGTAGAAATGAAAAACTGTTTTTT	NA	NA	TRBV28	TRBJ1-4
CASSQVPAGDYEQYF	TGTGCCAGCAGCCAAGTACCAGCGGGAGACTACGAGCAGTACTTC	TRBD2	NA	TRBV14	TRBJ2-7
CASSSTRYEQYF	TGTGCCAGCAGCTCAACTAGGTACGAGCAGTACTTC	NA	NA	TRBV7-2	TRBJ2-7
CASSPAGTPGYTF	TGTGCCAGCAGCCCGGCCGGGACCCCTGGCTACACCTTC	NA	NA	TRBV14	TRBJ1-2
CASSQDPSGRANEQFF	TGCGCCAGCAGCCAAGATCCCAGCGGGAGGGCCAATGAGCAGTTCTTC	TRBD2	NA	TRBV4-1	TRBJ2-1
CASRPGTGGGMNTEAFF	TGTGCCAGTAGGCCAGGAACAGGGGGAGGAATGAACACTGAAGCTTTCTTT	TRBD1	NA	TRBV19	TRBJ1-1
CATSRDNQPQHF	TGTGCCACCAGCAGAGACAATCAGCCCCAGCATTTT	NA	NA	TRBV15	TRBJ1-5
CASSPGTREINSPLHF	TGTGCCAGCAGCCCCGGTACCCGAGAGATTAATTCACCCCTCCACTTT	NA	NA	TRBV5-6	TRBJ1-6
CASSQDVGRSTDTQYF	TGCGCCAGCAGCCAAGATGTCGGCCGGAGCACAGATACGCAGTATTTT	NA	NA	TRBV4-1	TRBJ2-3
CAWSIRGPETQYF	TGTGCCTGGAGTATTAGGGGGCCAGAGACCCAGTACTTC	TRBD1	NA	TRBV30	TRBJ2-5
CASSFNSGNTIYF	TGTGCCAGCAGCTTTAACTCTGGAAACACCATATATTTT	NA	NA	TRBV7-2	TRBJ1-3